These 27 T cell receptor beta chains were all obtained from the same sample, sequenced in a study of blood T cell repertoires in COVID-19. The table came from immunoSEQ multiplex PCR; TCRdb's copy has only in-frame clones and leaves some out. In the table there are 150,000 to 200,000 clones, over 70% of which are singletons. The source material was peripheral blood. These receptors were obtained from a woman over 75 with active or convalescent COVID-19.

This chain joins TRBV5-8 and TRBJ1-1; a possible D gene is TRBD1 (5 bases). There are 15 residues in the CDR3. Germline CDR1 SGHTS, CDR2 YDEGEE. Trimming shortened V by 4 bases and J by 5 bases, and 18 bases separated the two germline ends. The CDR3 sequence is CASSLNPGGETEAFF. The CDR3 DNA is TGTGCCAGCAGCCTCAACCCGGGGGGGGAGACTGAAGCTTTCTTT.

The rearrangement uses TRBV21-1 and TRBJ1-5. TRBV21-1 is classified as a pseudogene. The CDR3 has 12 amino acids. CDR3 in amino acids: CERQPPGQPQHF. CDR3 nucleotide sequence: TGCGAGCGCCAACCCCCTGGCCAGCCCCAGCATTTT.

The V and J genes are TRBV7-9 and TRBJ2-5; 11 nucleotides line up with TRBD1. CDR1 SEHNR and CDR2 FQNEAQ come from the germline V gene (reference sequence). With 3 bases clipped from V and 3 bases from J, the junction kept 6 bases outside the gene matches. The CDR3 totals 16 residues. The CDR3 nucleotides read TGTGCCAGCAGCTTTATGTGGGACAGGGGGGAAGAGACCCAGTACTTC. Protein sequence: CASSFMWDRGEETQYF.

This rearrangement joins TRBV7-9 to TRBJ1-4; D not resolved. Germline CDR1 SEHNR, CDR2 FQNEAQ (reference sequence). The CDR3 covers 12 residues. Trimming took 5 bases from V and 5 from J, leaving 6 bases between them. CDR3: CASSRLNEKLFF. CDR3 nucleotides: TGTGCCAGCAGCCGACTAAATGAAAAACTGTTTTTT.

The chain uses TRBV19 and TRBJ1-2, with a tentative D call TRBD1 (5 bases). The CDR3 consists of 15 residues. Germline V gene sequence: CDR1 LNHDA, CDR2 SQIVND (reference sequence). V dropped 6 bases and J dropped 6 bases, with 20 bases sitting between them. As DNA, the CDR3 is TGTGCCAGTAGCATATGGCGGGGCAGCCTAAATGGCTACACCTTC. Its translation: CASSIWRGSLNGYTF.

V is TRBV11-1 and J is TRBJ1-5; the D gene is possibly TRBD1 (6 bases). Germline assignment: CDR1 SGHAT and CDR2 FQDESV (reference sequence). This CDR3 has 13 residues. Trimming took off 5 bases at V and 4 bases at J, with 9 bases between the two ends. This CDR3 is CASSRTDNQPQHF. The CDR3 nucleotides read TGTGCCAGCAGCCGGACAGATAATCAGCCCCAGCATTTT.

The chain combines TRBV4-3 with TRBJ1-2; no clear D gene. CDR1 is LGHNA and CDR2 is YSLEER in the germline V gene. With 0 bases removed from V and 7 bases from J, the gap between germline ends came to 15 bases. CDR3 length: 15 amino acids. Here the CDR3 reads CASSQDRGMGSGYTF. The CDR3 DNA follows: TGCGCCAGCAGCCAAGATCGGGGTATGGGAAGTGGCTACACCTTC.

The chain combines TRBV18 with TRBJ2-2, with a tentative D call TRBD1 (6 bases). The germline CDR1 and CDR2 sequences are KGHSH and LQKENI. This CDR3 comprises 18 residues. Trimming cost V 0 bases and J 2 bases, with 16 bases left between them. The DNA for the CDR3 is TGTGCCAGCTCACCACCGGGTCTCGGCAGGGGTAACACCGGGGAGCTGTTTTTT. It translates to CASSPPGLGRGNTGELFF. Together with reference TRBV18 and TRBJ2-2, the CDR3 gives the full variable domain: NAGVMQNPRHLVRRRGQEARLRCSPMKGHSHVYWYRQLPEEGLKFMVYLQKENIIDESGMPKERFSAEFPKEGPSILRIQQVVRGDSAAYFCASSPPGLGRGNTGELFFGEGSRLTVL.

This clone was recorded only once. The gene calls are TRBV6-1 and TRBJ2-3; 14 nucleotides match TRBD2. J lost 4 bases, V lost 3 bases, and 3 bases had no gene match. The germline V gene encodes CDR1 MNHNS and CDR2 SASEGT. There are 16 residues in the CDR3. Here the CDR3 DNA reads TGTGCCAGCAGTGAGACTAGCGGGGGGGCTGCAGATACGCAGTATTTT. Encoded protein: CASSETSGGAADTQYF.

The chain combines TRBV2 with TRBJ1-2; D is uncertain. The CDR3 totals 15 residues. The V gene's germline CDR1 is SNHLY and CDR2 FYNNEI. The V and J ends lost 8 bases and 0 bases respectively, with 16 bases between them. The CDR3, as DNA: TGTGCCAGCCTTAAAACGACAACAGCTAACTATGGCTACACCTTC. Residues: CASLKTTTANYGYTF.

The chain recombines TRBV7-2 with TRBJ1-2; 11 bases match TRBD1. Germline loops: CDR1 SGHTA, CDR2 FQGNSA. V gave up 4 bases and J gave up 8 bases; unmatched junction bases: 6. CDR3 length equals 14 residues. The CDR3 region has the DNA TGTGCCAGCAGCTCGGACAGGGGGCGCGAAGGCTACACCTTC. It is translated as CASSSDRGREGYTF.

CDR3 coding DNA: TGCGCCAGCAGCCACCTAATAGCGGGGGATCTCACCATATATTTT. Translation gives CASSHLIAGDLTIYF. The chain couples TRBV4-1 to TRBJ1-3; TRBD1 is a possible D gene (5 bases). V was cut by 3 bases and J by 9 bases, with 18 bases left in between. There are 15 residues in the CDR3. Germline V gives CDR1 MGHRA, CDR2 YSYEKL.

This chain uses TRBV28 with TRBJ1-2; 12 bases agree with TRBD1. This CDR3 is 19 amino acids long. The germline V gene encodes CDR1 MDHEN and CDR2 SYDVKM. The trim removed 3 bases at V and 3 bases at J, leaving 14 bases unmatched. CDR3 amino acids: CASSFSRDRGRIRDYGYTF. The DNA of the CDR3 is TGTGCCAGCAGTTTCAGCCGGGACAGGGGGCGTATAAGGGACTATGGCTACACCTTC.

V is TRBV19 and J is TRBJ1-2, with 8 bases that match TRBD1. This CDR3 region has 18 residues. The germline gives CDR1 LNHDA, CDR2 SQIVND (reference sequence). V lost 7 bases to trimming and J lost 2 bases; unmatched junction nucleotides: 18. The CDR3 protein is CASTVLPGTGRFNYGYTF. In DNA, the CDR3 is TGTGCCAGTACAGTTCTACCCGGGACAGGACGGTTCAACTATGGCTACACCTTC.

This chain links TRBV30 with TRBJ2-7, with 11 bases matching TRBD1. There are 14 residues in the CDR3. Germline V gene sequence: CDR1 GTSNPN, CDR2 SVGIG (reference sequence). Germline trimming cut 3 bases from V and 7 bases from J; bases unmatched to any gene: 8. CDR3 amino acids: CAWRPSGTGGEQYF. The CDR3 coding sequence is TGTGCCTGGAGGCCCTCCGGGACAGGGGGAGAGCAGTACTTC.

This rearrangement joins TRBV19 to TRBJ1-5; maybe TRBD1 (5 bases). In germline, CDR1 is LNHDA, CDR2 SQIVND (reference sequence). Deletions cut 10 bases from V and 3 bases from J, with 16 bases between. This CDR3 contains 14 residues. The CDR3 DNA follows: TGTGCCACTCATCCGGGGGACCTCAATCAGCCCCAGCATTTT. Protein sequence: CATHPGDLNQPQHF. Complete variable domain (other parts from reference TRBV19 and TRBJ1-5): DGGITQSPKYLFRKEGQNVTLSCEQNLNHDAMYWYRQDPGQGLRLIYYSQIVNDFQKGDIAEGYSVSREKKESFPLTVTSAQKNPTAFYLCATHPGDLNQPQHFGDGTRLSIL.

This clone was seen more than once but under ten times. The CDR3: CASVAGGGQGEQFF. The CDR3 nucleotides are TGTGCCAGTGTGGCGGGGGGAGGTCAGGGTGAGCAGTTCTTC. The chain is built from TRBV5-4 and TRBJ2-1, with 8 bases matching TRBD2. Germline V gene sequence: CDR1 SGHNT, CDR2 YYREEE (reference sequence). Unmatched junction bases numbered 13, after V lost 8 bases and J lost 9 bases. The CDR3 is 14 amino acids.

The J gene is TRBJ1-1, the V gene TRBV5-6; D is undetermined. Per germline, CDR1 SGHDT and CDR2 YYEEEE. This CDR3 has 13 residues. V lost 2 bases and J lost 1, with 6 bases in between. This CDR3 reads CASSFSGNTEAFF. In DNA, the CDR3 is TGTGCCAGCAGCTTTTCCGGGAACACTGAAGCTTTCTTT.

This chain connects TRBV19 to TRBJ1-5, with 10 bases aligning to TRBD1. V dropped 5 bases and J dropped 6; count of bases not matched to a gene: 10. The CDR3 loop spans 16 amino acids. Germline CDR1 LNHDA, CDR2 SQIVND (reference sequence). In DNA, the CDR3 is TGTGCCAGTAGTCAAGACAGGGGGCGAGTAAGTCAGCCCCAGCATTTT. It is translated as CASSQDRGRVSQPQHF.

The rearrangement uses TRBV3-1 (or the pseudogene TRBV3-2) and TRBJ1-3; 8 positions agree with TRBD1. The CDR3 is 15 residues long. After removal of 4 bases from V and 2 bases from J, the junction contained 4 bases not matched to a gene. In germline, CDR1 is LGHDT, CDR2 YNNKEL (reference sequence). CDR3 DNA: TGTGCCAGCAGCCGCACAGGGGGTCCTGGAAACACCATATATTTT. Its protein is CASSRTGGPGNTIYF.

The CDR3 bases are TGTGCCAGCAGCCAAGATGCCCCCGGACTAGCGGGGTCCTACAATGAGCAGTTCTTC. Residues: CASSQDAPGLAGSYNEQFF. J is TRBJ2-1 and V is TRBV3-1 (or the pseudogene TRBV3-2); 12 nucleotides line up with TRBD2. CDR1 and CDR2 from the germline V gene are LGHDT and YNNKEL (reference sequence). This CDR3 has 19 amino acids. The V segment lost 0 bases and the J segment 1 base; nucleotides outside the gene matches: 7.

The chain carries TRBV9 and TRBJ2-7; no clear D. Germline CDR1 reads SGDLS; CDR2 reads YYNGEE. The CDR3 is made up of 12 amino acids. V gave up 1 base and J gave up 7 bases, with 9 bases separating them. The CDR3 nucleotides read TGTGCCAGCAGCGTAAATGCAGGAGAGCAGTACTTC. Translation: CASSVNAGEQYF.

The gene calls are TRBV18 and TRBJ2-5; 8 bases fit TRBD2. Germline lookup yields CDR1 KGHSH and CDR2 LQKENI. CDR3 length: 14 residues. J gave up 5 bases and V 5 bases, and 7 bases lay outside the gene matches. In DNA, the CDR3 is TGTGCCAGCTCAGTCCTAGCGGGTTCGGAGACCCAGTACTTC. This gives the protein CASSVLAGSETQYF.

The chain has TRBV7-9 and TRBJ2-5, with D uncertain. The V end was cut by 1 base, the J end by 7 bases, with 10 bases between. Germline V gene data show CDR1 as SEHNR and CDR2 as FQNEAQ (reference sequence). The CDR3 totals 13 residues. CDR3 sequence reads: CASSLDLGGTQYF. Here the CDR3 DNA reads TGTGCCAGCAGCTTAGACCTCGGTGGGACCCAGTACTTC.

V is TRBV25-1 and J is TRBJ2-2; TRBD2 agrees at 7 bases. The J segment lost 4 bases and the V segment lost 4 bases, leaving 3 bases of the junction unmatched. There are 14 residues in the CDR3. Germline lookup yields CDR1 MGHDK and CDR2 SYGVNS. CDR3 nucleotides: TGTGCCAGCAGTGTACCGGGAGGCACCGGGGAGCTGTTTTTT. Residues: CASSVPGGTGELFF. The full variable domain, in which reference TRBV25-1 and TRBJ2-2 provide the parts outside the CDR3, is EADIYQTPRYLVIGTGKKITLECSQTMGHDKMYWYQQDPGMELHLIHYSYGVNSTEKGDLSSESTVSRIRTEHFPLTLESARPSHTSQYLCASSVPGGTGELFFGEGSRLTVL.

This clone was counted a few times. This chain joins TRBV18 and TRBJ1-1; D possibly corresponds to TRBD1 (5 bases). Germline CDR1 KGHSH, CDR2 LQKENI. V lost 2 bases and J 1 base, leaving 11 bases between the germline ends. CDR3 size: 15 residues. The CDR3 loop is CASSPEDRPNTEAFF. The CDR3 DNA is TGTGCCAGCTCACCAGAAGACAGACCGAACACTGAAGCTTTCTTT.

The chain employs TRBV11-3 and TRBJ2-1; TRBD1 matches at 9 bases. V dropped 5 bases and J dropped 4; count of bases not matched to a gene: 6. The CDR3 totals 15 residues. CDR1 is SGHNT, CDR2 YENEEA, per germline. The CDR3 is CASSQGQGQYNEQFF. The CDR3 DNA is TGTGCCAGCAGCCAGGGACAGGGACAATACAATGAGCAGTTCTTC.